The next 27 T cell receptor beta chains were all read from a single sample in a study of blood T cell repertoires in COVID-19. Repertoires were generated with immunoSEQ multiplex PCR, while TCRdb's copy carries only in-frame clones and drops some. The sample has 200,000 to 250,000 clones, around 80% seen once. The source material was peripheral blood. These receptor sequences come from a man between 50 and 59 years old with active or convalescent COVID-19.

This rearrangement joins TRBV27 to TRBJ1-2; possibly TRBD1 for D (6 bases). V lost 3 bases, J lost 6 bases, and 20 bases lay in between. The CDR3 runs 16 residues. Germline V lookup: CDR1 MNHEY, CDR2 SMNVEV (reference sequence). CDR3 DNA: TGTGCCAGCAGTTTGGGTCGGCCCACAGGGAATAATGGCTACACCTTC. Protein sequence: CASSLGRPTGNNGYTF.

The table lists this clone with a few counts. The gene calls are TRBV11-2 and TRBJ2-1, with TRBD2 matching over 9 bases. J gave up 0 bases and V 2 bases, and 8 bases lay outside the gene matches. This CDR3 has 18 amino acids. Germline V gene lookup returns CDR1 SGHAT and CDR2 FQNNGV. The chain's CDR3 is CASSLRIQREVSYNEQFF. Written as DNA, the CDR3 is TGTGCCAGCAGCTTACGGATCCAGCGGGAGGTCTCCTACAATGAGCAGTTCTTC.

This clone was picked up one time. This chain joins TRBV30 and TRBJ1-5; D is unclear. The V gene's germline CDR1 is GTSNPN and CDR2 SVGIG (reference sequence). The V end was cut by 2 bases, the J end by 0 bases, with 14 bases between. The CDR3 covers 16 residues. The CDR3 sequence: CAWSPHLQNSNQPQHF. The CDR3 coding sequence is TGTGCCTGGAGTCCACATCTACAGAATAGCAATCAGCCCCAGCATTTT.

V and J are TRBV19 and TRBJ1-2, with 7 bases identical to TRBD1. The CDR3 covers 15 residues. With 7 bases clipped from V and 8 bases from J, the junction kept 16 bases outside the gene matches. CDR1 and CDR2 from the germline V gene are LNHDA and SQIVND (reference sequence). CDR3 nucleotide sequence: TGTGCCAGTAACGTCGACAGGGCAGGGTTAAGAGGCTACACCTTC. It yields the protein CASNVDRAGLRGYTF.

The rearrangement links TRBV14 to TRBJ2-7; a weak D match, TRBD2 (7 bases). This CDR3 spans 15 amino acids. Per the germline V gene, CDR1 is SGHDN and CDR2 is FVKESK. With 5 bases removed from V and 3 bases from J, the gap between germline ends came to 17 bases. The CDR3 nucleotides are TGTGCCAGCAGCAACATAGGGGGGGGATACTACGAGCAGTACTTC. Amino acids: CASSNIGGGYYEQYF.

The chain carries TRBV5-5 and TRBJ2-7; TRBD1 matches 9 bases. Germline CDR1 is SGHKS and CDR2 is YYEKEE (reference sequence). V gave up 0 bases and J gave up 5 bases; unmatched junction bases: 6. The CDR3 is made up of 15 amino acids. CDR3 sequence reads: CASSLGGTGHHEQYF. The CDR3 nucleotides read TGTGCCAGCAGCTTGGGCGGGACAGGGCACCACGAGCAGTACTTC. The entire variable domain, with the rest obtained from reference TRBV5-5 and TRBJ2-7, is as follows: DAGVTQSPTHLIKTRGQQVTLRCSPISGHKSVSWYQQVLGQGPQFIFQYYEKEERGRGNFPDRFSARQFPNYSSELNVNALLLGDSALYLCASSLGGTGHHEQYFGPGTRLTVT.

This chain connects TRBV5-1 to TRBJ1-1; 7 bases are a match to TRBD1. The ends lost 4 bases at V and 3 bases at J; junction bases unmatched: 6. Germline loops: CDR1 SGHRS, CDR2 YFSETQ. The CDR3 consists of 14 residues. CDR3 amino acids: CASSRQGSDTEAFF. The CDR3 DNA sequence: TGCGCCAGCAGCAGACAGGGCAGCGACACTGAAGCTTTCTTT.

This clone was detected only a few times. V and J are TRBV7-9 and TRBJ1-4; maybe TRBD1 (6 bases). The CDR3 runs 14 residues. Germline CDR1 is SEHNR and CDR2 is FQNEAQ (reference sequence). Trimming shortened V by 2 bases and J by 8 bases, and 12 bases separated the two germline ends. The CDR3 nucleotides are TGTGCCAGCAGCTTATCAGGGGCGGCGGAAAAACTGTTTTTT. It yields the protein CASSLSGAAEKLFF.

This chain's CDR3 is CAINPGMDAGANVLTF. DNA for the CDR3: TGTGCCATCAATCCGGGTATGGATGCTGGGGCCAACGTCCTGACTTTC. This rearrangement joins TRBV10-3 to TRBJ2-6; no clear D gene. Deletions cut 7 bases from V and 2 bases from J, with 15 bases between. Germline V gene lookup returns CDR1 ENHRY and CDR2 SYGVKD. The length of the CDR3 is 16 residues.

The DNA for the CDR3 is TGTGCCAGCTCACCCCCGGGACTAGCGGGGGGGGCCTACGAGCAGTACTTC. Translation gives CASSPPGLAGGAYEQYF. The V gene is TRBV18, the J gene TRBJ2-7; 16 nucleotides match TRBD2. This CDR3 comprises 17 residues. CDR1 is KGHSH and CDR2 is LQKENI in the germline V gene. J lost 2 bases, V lost 3 bases, and 4 bases had no gene match.

The chain employs TRBV2 and TRBJ2-5, with D tentatively TRBD2 (6 bases). Deletions cut 6 bases from V and 5 bases from J, with 13 bases between. From germline, CDR1 is SNHLY and CDR2 FYNNEI. There are 13 residues in the CDR3. The CDR3 DNA reads as TGTGCCAGCAGGCGGGGCGTCTGGGAGACCCAGTACTTC. Translation gives CASRRGVWETQYF.

The rearrangement links TRBV18 to TRBJ1-4; D remains ambiguous. The CDR3 sequence is 13 residues long. Trimming took off 3 bases at V and 4 bases at J, with 6 bases between the two ends. Germline V gene lookup returns CDR1 KGHSH and CDR2 LQKENI. This CDR3 reads CASSPSSNEKLFF. The CDR3 DNA is TGTGCCAGCTCACCCTCCAGTAATGAAAAACTGTTTTTT.

This clone is a singleton in its sample. The chain carries TRBV19 and TRBJ2-1; a possible D gene is TRBD1 (5 bases). CDR1 is LNHDA and CDR2 is SQIVND in the germline V gene (reference sequence). The CDR3 loop spans 12 amino acids. V dropped 5 bases and J dropped 8 bases, with 10 bases sitting between them. The CDR3 DNA follows: TGTGCCAGTAGTTCCAGGGCCCATGAGCAGTTCTTC. This sequence encodes CASSSRAHEQFF.

This clone occurred once. This rearrangement joins TRBV13 to TRBJ1-2; 7 nucleotides line up with TRBD1. CDR1 is PRHDT, CDR2 FYEKMQ, per germline (reference sequence). The CDR3 spans 12 residues. V lost 1 base and J lost 8; bases outside the gene matches: 1. The CDR3 DNA reads TGTGCCAGCAGCTTAGAAGGGGGCGGCTACACCTTC. This sequence encodes CASSLEGGGYTF.

This rearrangement joins TRBV2 to TRBJ2-3; a possible D gene is TRBD2 (5 bases). The CDR3 is made up of 13 amino acids. V was trimmed by 8 bases and J by 3 bases, leaving 12 bases between them. CDR1 is SNHLY and CDR2 is FYNNEI in the germline V gene. CDR3 loop: CASLRELTDTQYF. The CDR3, as DNA: TGTGCCAGCCTGAGGGAGTTAACAGATACGCAGTATTTT.

The V and J genes are TRBV5-1 and TRBJ2-5; 8 positions match TRBD2. This CDR3 has 17 amino acids. The V gene end was trimmed by 2 bases and the J gene end by 1 base; junction bases not matched to a gene: 10. CDR1 and CDR2 from the germline V gene are SGHRS and YFSETQ. For the CDR3, the DNA is TGCGCCAGCAGCTTCAAGACTAGCGCCACCTTCCAAGAGACCCAGTACTTC. This gives the protein CASSFKTSATFQETQYF.

The V and J genes are TRBV11-3 and TRBJ2-2; D unresolved. Germline CDR1 and CDR2: SGHNT and YENEEA. The length of the CDR3 is 14 residues. Trimming shortened V by 5 bases and J by 3 bases, and 10 bases separated the two germline ends. The CDR3, as DNA: TGTGCCAGCAGCGCCTACAGTTACACCGGGGAGCTGTTTTTT. It yields the protein CASSAYSYTGELFF.

The rearrangement links TRBV30 to TRBJ1-3, with D perhaps TRBD1 (5 bases). This CDR3 region has 16 residues. Germline V CDR1 and CDR2: GTSNPN, SVGIG (reference sequence). V shed 4 bases and J shed 0 bases, with 16 bases lying between them. DNA of the CDR3: TGTGCCTGGACCCAGTGGGGCACCATCTCTGGAAACACCATATATTTT. This codes for CAWTQWGTISGNTIYF.

The chain joins TRBV2 to TRBJ1-4, with 8 bases that match TRBD1. The trim removed 4 bases at V and 4 bases at J, leaving 5 bases unmatched. CDR1 and CDR2 from the germline V gene are SNHLY and FYNNEI. This CDR3 is built from 15 residues. CDR3 DNA: TGTGCCAGCAGTGCCCCGGACAGGGTTAATGAAAAACTGTTTTTT. It encodes CASSAPDRVNEKLFF.

A few counts support this clone. V and J are TRBV29-1 and TRBJ1-2; 9 bases map to TRBD1. V dropped 7 bases and J dropped 8; count of bases not matched to a gene: 11. This CDR3 spans 13 amino acids. Germline-derived CDR1 and CDR2 are SQVTM and ANQGSEA. CDR3 amino acids: CSAGQGPSMGYTF. The CDR3 DNA follows: TGCAGCGCCGGACAGGGGCCATCTATGGGCTACACCTTC.

V gene TRBV4-3 combines with J gene TRBJ1-6; D unresolved. V was shortened by 1 base and J by 0 bases, with 13 bases between the two germline ends. CDR3 length equals 18 residues. Per germline, CDR1 LGHNA and CDR2 YSLEER. The CDR3 DNA is TGCGCCAGCAGCCAAGTCGCAGTAGCTAGCTCCTATAATTCACCCCTCCACTTT. It encodes CASSQVAVASSYNSPLHF.

This clone was detected a few times. The chain links TRBV4-1 to TRBJ1-5; TRBD1 matches 9 bases. CDR1 is MGHRA and CDR2 is YSYEKL in the germline V gene. Trimming cost V 4 bases and J 5 bases; bases outside gene matches: 3. The CDR3 sequence is 14 residues long. This CDR3 reads CASSLRTGDQPQHF. CDR3 nucleotides: TGCGCCAGCAGCCTCAGGACAGGGGATCAGCCCCAGCATTTT.

CDR3 nucleotide sequence: TGTGCCAGCAGCCCTGACACTGAAGCTTTCTTT. Amino acids: CASSPDTEAFF. The chain joins TRBV3-1 (or the pseudogene TRBV3-2) to TRBJ1-1, with unresolved D. The CDR3 consists of 11 residues. V gave up 4 bases and J gave up 3 bases, with 3 bases separating them. Germline assignment: CDR1 LGHDT and CDR2 YNNKEL (reference sequence).

The chain has TRBV27 and TRBJ2-3, with 8 bases identical to TRBD2. CDR1 MNHEY and CDR2 SMNVEV come from the germline V gene (reference sequence). V dropped 8 bases and J dropped 2; count of bases not matched to a gene: 12. CDR3 length equals 16 residues. CDR3 nucleotide sequence: TGTGCCAGCCGAATCGGGACTAGAGAAATCACAGATACGCAGTATTTT. Its translation is CASRIGTREITDTQYF.

This chain links TRBV2 with TRBJ2-3; D gene uncertain. Between the trimmed V and J ends, which lost 2 bases and 0 bases, there was a span of 9 bases. Germline CDR1 SNHLY, CDR2 FYNNEI. The CDR3 is made up of 15 amino acids. In DNA, the CDR3 is TGTGCCAGCAGTGAATTGTATGAGAGCACAGATACGCAGTATTTT. Protein: CASSELYESTDTQYF. The full variable domain, rest sourced from reference TRBV2 and TRBJ2-3, is EPEVTQTPSHQVTQMGQEVILRCVPISNHLYFYWYRQILGQKVEFLVSFYNNEISEKSEIFDDQFSVERPDGSNFTLKIRSTKLEDSAMYFCASSELYESTDTQYFGPGTRLTVL.

V is TRBV5-1 and J is TRBJ2-4; tentatively, D is TRBD1 (6 bases). Germline CDR1 SGHRS, CDR2 YFSETQ. This CDR3 comprises 16 residues. V was clipped by 0 bases and J by 2 bases, with 12 bases between them. CDR3 amino acids: CASSLAMGHSKNIQYF. The CDR3 bases are TGCGCCAGCAGCTTGGCAATGGGACATTCCAAAAACATTCAGTACTTC.

V and J are TRBV6-5 and TRBJ1-1, with unresolved D. Trimming removed 8 bases at V and 1 base at J, with 14 bases between. Germline-derived CDR1 and CDR2 are MNHEY and SVGAGI. The CDR3 length is 14 residues. The CDR3 spells CASCRVAGNTEAFF. DNA for the CDR3: TGTGCCAGCTGCCGGGTGGCGGGGAACACTGAAGCTTTCTTT.